The 5 T cell receptor beta chains in this list originate from one sample, sequenced in a study of cytotoxic CD8 clonotypes in ibrutinib-treated CLL. The assay was immunoSEQ multiplex PCR, and TCRdb's table has in-frame clones only and misses some. The sample includes more than 200,000 clones, 70% of them seen just once. This specimen consisted of PBMCs, obtained after 24 months of ibrutinib treatment. Every receptor here comes from a human donor with chronic lymphocytic leukemia.

The chain has TRBV9 and TRBJ1-1; D possibly corresponds to TRBD1 (5 bases). Deletions cut 2 bases from V and 1 base from J, with 12 bases between. This CDR3 spans 15 amino acids. Germline V CDR1 and CDR2: SGDLS, YYNGEE. CDR3 amino acids: CASSVASGRNTEAFF. CDR3 bases: TGTGCCAGCAGCGTCGCATCGGGGCGGAACACTGAAGCTTTCTTT.

The sample holds a few counts of this clone. The chain combines TRBV7-9 with TRBJ2-7; 13 bases are a match to TRBD2. The germline V gene encodes CDR1 SEHNR and CDR2 FQNEAQ (reference sequence). The J segment lost 5 bases and the V segment lost 5 bases, leaving 9 bases of the junction unmatched. The CDR3 runs 16 residues. The DNA of the CDR3 is TGTGCCAGCAGCCCCCAGGGAGGACTAGCGGGAGACGAGCAGTACTTC. It is translated as CASSPQGGLAGDEQYF.

This chain uses TRBV29-1 with TRBJ2-2, with 7 bases that match TRBD1. Germline assignment: CDR1 SQVTM and CDR2 ANQGSEA. V trimming: 7 bases; J trimming: 0 bases; junction bases outside the gene matches: 14. The length of the CDR3 is 17 residues. The CDR3 DNA is TGCAGCGCCGCCGAAAGCCGACAGGGAGCGAACACCGGGGAGCTGTTTTTT. Protein sequence: CSAAESRQGANTGELFF.

The chain combines TRBV28 with TRBJ2-7; perhaps TRBD1 as D (5 bases). This CDR3 is built from 13 residues. The V end lost 7 bases, the J end lost 4 bases, and 14 bases lay between the germline ends. The germline V gene has CDR1 MDHEN and CDR2 SYDVKM. The DNA for the CDR3 is TGTGCCAGCATGGGGCCTAGGGGTTACGAGCAGTACTTC. Its protein product is CASMGPRGYEQYF.

V gene TRBV6-5 combines with J gene TRBJ2-7, with TRBD2 matching 12 bases. Trimming removed 9 bases from V and 4 bases from J; junction bases left unmatched: 4. CDR3 size: 13 residues. Germline CDR1 is MNHEY and CDR2 is SVGAGI. The DNA of the CDR3 is TGTGCCAGTAAGACTAGCGGGAGTTACGAGCAGTACTTC. Translating gives CASKTSGSYEQYF.